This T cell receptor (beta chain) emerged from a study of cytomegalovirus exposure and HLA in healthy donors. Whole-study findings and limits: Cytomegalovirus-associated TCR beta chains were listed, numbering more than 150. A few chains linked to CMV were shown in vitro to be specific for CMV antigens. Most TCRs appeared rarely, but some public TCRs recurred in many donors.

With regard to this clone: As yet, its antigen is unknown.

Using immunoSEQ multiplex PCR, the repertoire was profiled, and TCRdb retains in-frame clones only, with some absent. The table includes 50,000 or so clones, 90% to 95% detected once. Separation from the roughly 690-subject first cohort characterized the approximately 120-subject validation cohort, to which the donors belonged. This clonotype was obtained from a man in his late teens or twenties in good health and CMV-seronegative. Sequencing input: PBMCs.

As DNA, the CDR3 is TGCGCCAGCAGCCGCCAGACAGGGGACCATTCCTACAATGAGCAGTTCTTC. It translates to CASSRQTGDHSYNEQFF. The rearrangement joins TRBV4-3 to TRBJ2-1, with TRBD1 identical over 8 bases. There are 17 residues in the CDR3. Germline V gives CDR1 LGHNA, CDR2 YSLEER. V shed 4 bases, J shed 1 base, and the junction held 9 bases outside the gene matches.